The 20 T cell receptor beta chains reported below all come from one sample, sequenced in a study of T-cell memory formation after mild COVID-19. From the 5' RACE reads, TCRdb called clonotypes with MiXCR, one entry per CDR3 protein. The sample yields around 50,000 distinct CDR3 sequences, 27% seen once. What was sequenced was PBMCs or a T cell subset sorted from them (not recorded which). These receptors originate from a young man who had mild COVID-19 (a few samples of this study predate the infection). Cell type and time point are not known.

This clonotype has just a few counts. This chain links TRBV9 with TRBJ2-1; 8 bases are a match to TRBD2. Trimming cost V 0 bases and J 12 bases; bases outside gene matches: 8. The CDR3 is 14 amino acids. The germline V gene has CDR1 SGDLS and CDR2 YYNGEE. CDR3 residues: CASSVDGGVRGQFF. The DNA of the CDR3 is TGTGCCAGCAGCGTAGACGGGGGGGTTCGAGGGCAGTTCTTC.

This clonotype has only a few counts. The J gene is TRBJ2-7, the V gene TRBV18; 12 bases line up with TRBD1. The V gene's germline CDR1 is KGHSH and CDR2 LQKENI. J gave up 6 bases and V 5 bases, and 5 bases lay outside the gene matches. The CDR3 length is 14 residues. The CDR3 DNA reads as TGTGCCAGCTCAGGGACAGGGGGCCGCGGCGAGCAGTACTTC. This codes for CASSGTGGRGEQYF.

V is TRBV15 and J is TRBJ1-1, with a tentative D call TRBD1 (5 bases). The CDR3 has 13 amino acids. Germline assignment: CDR1 LNHNV and CDR2 YYDKDF (reference sequence). V lost 4 bases and J 4 bases, leaving 10 bases between the germline ends. The CDR3 spells CATSNPGGTEAFF. CDR3 coding DNA: TGTGCCACCAGCAACCCGGGGGGCACTGAAGCTTTCTTT.

This clonotype occurred a few times. The V and J genes are TRBV5-5 and TRBJ2-7, with TRBD1 identical over 12 bases. After removal of 4 bases from V and 2 bases from J, the junction contained 10 bases not matched to a gene. This CDR3 comprises 17 residues. CDR1 and CDR2 (germline): SGHKS, YYEKEE (reference sequence). Written as DNA, the CDR3 is TGTGCCAGCAGCCAAAGCCGGGACAGGGGGCTTGCCTACGAGCAGTACTTC. Translated, it gives CASSQSRDRGLAYEQYF.

This clonotype was found a few times. The V call is TRBV14, the J call TRBJ2-3, with D perhaps matching TRBD1 (6 bases). The CDR3 contains 16 residues. Germline assignment: CDR1 SGHDN and CDR2 FVKESK. V shed 3 bases and J shed 4 bases, with 17 bases lying between them. For the CDR3, the DNA is TGTGCCAGCAGCCACCGGACAGCAAACCTCCCAGATACGCAGTATTTT. Translation: CASSHRTANLPDTQYF.

The rearrangement links TRBV20-1 to TRBJ2-3; 9 bases fit TRBD2. Germline CDR1 reads DFQATT; CDR2 reads SNEGSKA (reference sequence). The CDR3 loop spans 14 amino acids. The V segment lost 7 bases and the J segment 4 bases; nucleotides outside the gene matches: 9. The CDR3 is CSVEGGGAADTQYF. In DNA, the CDR3 is TGCAGTGTCGAGGGCGGGGGGGCGGCAGATACGCAGTATTTT.

The chain couples TRBV11-2 to TRBJ2-3, with D hard to call. In germline, CDR1 is SGHAT, CDR2 FQNNGV. This CDR3 contains 14 residues. V lost 5 bases and J lost 0, with 9 bases in between. CDR3 residues: CASSPRRSTDTQYF. In DNA form, the CDR3 reads TGTGCCAGCAGCCCACGCCGGAGCACAGATACGCAGTATTTT.

Ten or more counts support this clonotype. The genes are TRBV5-5 and TRBJ1-6, with no clear D. The CDR3 sequence is 16 residues long. Germline CDR1 and CDR2: SGHKS and YYEKEE (reference sequence). Trimming stripped 0 bases from V and 0 bases from J, with 7 bases between. CDR3 region: CASSLGASSYNSPLHF. DNA of the CDR3: TGTGCCAGCAGCTTGGGAGCCAGCTCCTATAATTCACCCCTCCACTTT. Based on the CDR3 plus reference TRBV5-5 and TRBJ1-6, the full variable domain is DAGVTQSPTHLIKTRGQQVTLRCSPISGHKSVSWYQQVLGQGPQFIFQYYEKEERGRGNFPDRFSARQFPNYSSELNVNALLLGDSALYLCASSLGASSYNSPLHFGNGTRLTVT.

This clonotype was seen many times. The chain employs TRBV7-2 and TRBJ1-1; no firm D call. CDR3 size: 12 residues. Trimming pared 1 base from V and 12 bases from J, leaving 12 bases between. CDR1 SGHTA and CDR2 FQGNSA come from the germline V gene. In DNA form, the CDR3 reads TGTGCCAGCAGCTTAGTCGGGCCTTTTTCTTTCTTT. Amino acid sequence: CASSLVGPFSFF. Looking up the rest from reference TRBV7-2 and TRBJ1-1 gives the full variable domain: GAGVSQSPSNKVTEKGKDVELRCDPISGHTALYWYRQSLGQGLEFLIYFQGNSAPDKSGLPSDRFSAERTGGSVSTLTIQRTQQEDSAVYLCASSLVGPFSFFGQGTRLTVV.

This clonotype was counted between two and nine times. The chain employs TRBV7-2 and TRBJ2-1; D is unclear. There are 14 residues in the CDR3. Trimming took 5 bases from V and 7 from J, leaving 15 bases between them. Germline assignment: CDR1 SGHTA and CDR2 FQGNSA. The CDR3 bases are TGTGCCAGCAGCCCAGGACCGCTCCTGAATGAGCAGTTCTTC. Its protein product is CASSPGPLLNEQFF.

J is TRBJ2-3 and V is TRBV27; 9 positions agree with TRBD2. The CDR3 consists of 15 residues. The V gene end was trimmed by 7 bases and the J gene end by 4 bases; junction bases not matched to a gene: 9. The germline V gene has CDR1 MNHEY and CDR2 SMNVEV (reference sequence). The CDR3 DNA reads TGTGCCAGCACCCCTCTAGCGGGGAAGGCAGATACGCAGTATTTT. It encodes CASTPLAGKADTQYF.

V usage is TRBV7-9 and J usage is TRBJ1-2, with D tentatively TRBD1 (5 bases). Germline values: CDR1 SEHNR, CDR2 FQNEAQ (reference sequence). The length of the CDR3 is 15 residues. V was shortened by 1 base and J by 1 base, with 10 bases between the two germline ends. The CDR3 DNA is TGTGCCAGCAGCTTAGGGACGGGGGTTAACTATGGCTACACCTTC. It codes for CASSLGTGVNYGYTF.

A few counts support this clonotype. This sequence joins TRBV29-1 and TRBJ2-5, with D possibly being TRBD1 (6 bases). Germline assignment: CDR1 SQVTM and CDR2 ANQGSEA. V was pared by 1 base and J by 2 bases, with 8 bases between. The CDR3 is 13 amino acids. The CDR3 spells CSVEGTDQETQYF. The CDR3 DNA sequence: TGCAGCGTTGAAGGGACAGATCAAGAGACCCAGTACTTC.

This clonotype was observed a handful of times. The rearrangement joins TRBV14 to TRBJ2-7; perhaps TRBD2 as D (6 bases). The CDR3 extends over 15 amino acids. In germline, CDR1 is SGHDN, CDR2 FVKESK. V was cut by 1 base and J by 9 bases, with 19 bases left in between. CDR3 bases: TGTGCCAGCAGCCAAGCGGAGCAGGGAGGATTTCCGCAGTACTTC. As protein: CASSQAEQGGFPQYF.

This clonotype was seen ten or more times. The chain uses TRBV29-1 and TRBJ1-4; 9 bases are a match to TRBD1. CDR1 is SQVTM, CDR2 ANQGSEA, per germline. Germline trimming cut 4 bases from V and 8 bases from J; bases unmatched to any gene: 2. This CDR3 contains 12 residues. The CDR3 region is CSVGQGGEKLFF. The CDR3, as DNA: TGCAGCGTTGGACAGGGGGGAGAAAAACTGTTTTTT.

The table lists this clonotype with many counts. The gene calls are TRBV12-3 or TRBV12-4 and TRBJ2-2; unclear D gene. The CDR3 length is 13 residues. The V and J ends lost 9 bases and 1 base respectively, with 9 bases between them. Here the CDR3 reads CARMDENTGELFF. For the CDR3, the DNA is TGTGCCAGGATGGACGAGAACACCGGGGAGCTGTTTTTT.

This clonotype was detected a few times. The V gene is TRBV12-3 or TRBV12-4, the J gene TRBJ1-2; D is possibly TRBD1 (5 bases). V was clipped by 3 bases and J by 7 bases, with 6 bases between them. CDR3 length: 11 amino acids. The CDR3 nucleotides read TGTGCCAGCAGTTTTGGGGGTGGCTACACCTTC. It codes for CASSFGGGYTF.

The genes are TRBV4-1 and TRBJ2-3; D is possibly TRBD1 (5 bases). The CDR3 has 14 residues. Germline V lookup: CDR1 MGHRA, CDR2 YSYEKL. V lost 4 bases to trimming and J lost 3 bases, with 11 bases between them. This CDR3 reads CASSRLQGTDTQYF. The CDR3 DNA sequence: TGCGCCAGCAGCCGGCTCCAGGGAACAGATACGCAGTATTTT.

The V gene is TRBV7-2, the J gene TRBJ2-1; TRBD1 matches at 11 bases. V was pared by 6 bases and J by 9 bases, with 4 bases of the junction left unmatched. The V gene's germline CDR1 is SGHTA and CDR2 FQGNSA. The CDR3 covers 13 residues. DNA of the CDR3: TGTGCCAGCAGTTATGGACAGGGGGCTGAGCAGTTCTTC. Protein: CASSYGQGAEQFF.

The genes are TRBV7-2 and TRBJ2-3; D uncertain. Looked up from germline, CDR1 is SGHTA and CDR2 is FQGNSA. The V and J ends lost 1 base and 6 bases respectively, with 20 bases between them. The CDR3 contains 17 residues. The CDR3 nucleotides read TGTGCCAGCAGCTTAGGTCCGACTGTAGCCCGGTCGGATACGCAGTATTTT. This encodes CASSLGPTVARSDTQYF.